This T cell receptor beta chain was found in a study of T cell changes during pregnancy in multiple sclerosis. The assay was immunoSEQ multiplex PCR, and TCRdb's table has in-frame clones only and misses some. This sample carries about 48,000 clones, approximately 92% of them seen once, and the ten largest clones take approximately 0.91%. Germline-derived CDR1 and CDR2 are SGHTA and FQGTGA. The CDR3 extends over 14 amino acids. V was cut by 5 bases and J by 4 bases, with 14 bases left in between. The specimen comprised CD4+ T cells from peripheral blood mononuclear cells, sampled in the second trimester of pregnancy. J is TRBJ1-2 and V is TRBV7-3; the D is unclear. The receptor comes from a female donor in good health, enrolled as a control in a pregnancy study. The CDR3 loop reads CASSPAQISYGYTF. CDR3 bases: TGTGCCAGCAGCCCCGCCCAGATCTCCTATGGCTACACCTTC.